This section outlines one T cell receptor beta chain sequence together with its context. CDR3 length equals 14 residues. Germline loops: CDR1 SEHNR, CDR2 FQNEAQ (reference sequence). V dropped 5 bases and J dropped 1 base, with 11 bases sitting between them. Sequencing was performed with immunoSEQ multiplex PCR; in TCRdb, only in-frame clones are kept and a portion is missing. Of about 82,000 clones listed, 85% to 95% are singletons. The sample originates from a study of technical replicates of blood from a few donors. V usage is TRBV7-9 and J usage is TRBJ1-1; D is unclear. This TCR came from a human donor in good health. The sequencing sample was made of T cells isolated from PBMCs. The CDR3 DNA sequence: TGTGCCAGCAGCGAGCCGGGAAAGAACACTGAAGCTTTCTTT. It yields the protein CASSEPGKNTEAFF.